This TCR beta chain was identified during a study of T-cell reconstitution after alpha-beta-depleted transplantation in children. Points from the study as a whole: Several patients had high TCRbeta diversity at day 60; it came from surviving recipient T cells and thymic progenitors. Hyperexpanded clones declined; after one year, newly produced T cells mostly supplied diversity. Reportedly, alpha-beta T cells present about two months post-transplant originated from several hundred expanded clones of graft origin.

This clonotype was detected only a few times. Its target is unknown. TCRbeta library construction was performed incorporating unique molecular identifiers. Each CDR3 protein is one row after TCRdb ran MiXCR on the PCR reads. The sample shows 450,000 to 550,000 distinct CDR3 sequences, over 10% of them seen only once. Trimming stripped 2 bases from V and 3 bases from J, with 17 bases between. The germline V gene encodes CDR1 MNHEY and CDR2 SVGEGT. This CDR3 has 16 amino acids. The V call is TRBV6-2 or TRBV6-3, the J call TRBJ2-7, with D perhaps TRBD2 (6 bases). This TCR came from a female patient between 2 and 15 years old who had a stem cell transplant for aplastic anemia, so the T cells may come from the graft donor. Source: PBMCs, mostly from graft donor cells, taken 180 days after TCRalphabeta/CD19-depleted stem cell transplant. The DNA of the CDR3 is TGTGCCAGCAGTTACACCGAGACTAGAGTGGGCTACGAGCAGTACGTC. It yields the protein CASSYTETRVGYEQYV.